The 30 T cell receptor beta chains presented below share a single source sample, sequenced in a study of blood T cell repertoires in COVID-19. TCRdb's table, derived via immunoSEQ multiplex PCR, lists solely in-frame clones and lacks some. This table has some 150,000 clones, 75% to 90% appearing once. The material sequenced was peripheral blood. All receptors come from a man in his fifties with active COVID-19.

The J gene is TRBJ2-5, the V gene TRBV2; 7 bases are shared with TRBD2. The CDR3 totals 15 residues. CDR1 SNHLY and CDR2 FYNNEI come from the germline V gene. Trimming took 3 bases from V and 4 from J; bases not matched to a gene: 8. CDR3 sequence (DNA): TGTGCCAGCAGTGACCGGGCGGGGAGGGGAGAGACCCAGTACTTC. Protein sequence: CASSDRAGRGETQYF. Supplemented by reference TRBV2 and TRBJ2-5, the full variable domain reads EPEVTQTPSHQVTQMGQEVILRCVPISNHLYFYWYRQILGQKVEFLVSFYNNEISEKSEIFDDQFSVERPDGSNFTLKIRSTKLEDSAMYFCASSDRAGRGETQYFGPGTRLLVL.

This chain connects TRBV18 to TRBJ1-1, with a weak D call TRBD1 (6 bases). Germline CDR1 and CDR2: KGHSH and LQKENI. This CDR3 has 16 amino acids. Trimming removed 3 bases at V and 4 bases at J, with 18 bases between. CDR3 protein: CASSPSTRGGGTEAFF. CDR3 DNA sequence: TGTGCCAGCTCACCCTCCACCAGGGGCGGCGGCACTGAAGCTTTCTTT.

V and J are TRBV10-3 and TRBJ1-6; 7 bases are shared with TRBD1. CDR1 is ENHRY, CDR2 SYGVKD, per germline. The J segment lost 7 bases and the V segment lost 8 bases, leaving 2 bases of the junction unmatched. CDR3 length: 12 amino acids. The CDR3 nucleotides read TGTGCCATCGGGACAGTAAATTCACCCCTCCACTTT. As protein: CAIGTVNSPLHF.

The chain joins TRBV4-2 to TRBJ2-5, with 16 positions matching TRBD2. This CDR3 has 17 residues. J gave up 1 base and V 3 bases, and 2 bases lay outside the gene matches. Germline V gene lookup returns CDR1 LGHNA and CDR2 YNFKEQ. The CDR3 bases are TGTGCCAGCAGCCAGGGACTAGCGGGGGGGCGCCAAGAGACCCAGTACTTC. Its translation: CASSQGLAGGRQETQYF.

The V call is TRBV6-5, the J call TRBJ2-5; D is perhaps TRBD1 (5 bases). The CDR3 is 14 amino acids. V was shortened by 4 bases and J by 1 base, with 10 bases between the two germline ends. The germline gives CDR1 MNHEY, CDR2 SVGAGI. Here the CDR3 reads CASSFRTPQETQYF. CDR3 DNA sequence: TGTGCCAGCAGTTTTAGGACACCCCAAGAGACCCAGTACTTC.

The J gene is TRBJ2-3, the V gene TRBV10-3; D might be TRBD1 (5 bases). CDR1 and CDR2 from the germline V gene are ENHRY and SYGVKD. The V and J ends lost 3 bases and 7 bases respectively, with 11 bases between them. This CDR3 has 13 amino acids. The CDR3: CAISEARVNTQYF. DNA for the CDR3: TGTGCCATCAGTGAAGCCAGGGTGAATACGCAGTATTTT.

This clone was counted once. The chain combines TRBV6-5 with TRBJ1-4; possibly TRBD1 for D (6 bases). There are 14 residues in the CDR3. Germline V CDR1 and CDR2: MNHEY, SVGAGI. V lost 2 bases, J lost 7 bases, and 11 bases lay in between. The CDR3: CASSYRGLGEKLFF. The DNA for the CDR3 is TGTGCCAGCAGTTACAGGGGGTTGGGTGAAAAACTGTTTTTT.

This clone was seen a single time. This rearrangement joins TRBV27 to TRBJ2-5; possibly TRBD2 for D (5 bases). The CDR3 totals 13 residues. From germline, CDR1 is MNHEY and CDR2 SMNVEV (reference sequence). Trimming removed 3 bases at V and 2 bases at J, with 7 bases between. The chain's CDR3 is CASSFGLQETQYF. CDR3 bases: TGTGCCAGCAGTTTTGGACTTCAAGAGACCCAGTACTTC.

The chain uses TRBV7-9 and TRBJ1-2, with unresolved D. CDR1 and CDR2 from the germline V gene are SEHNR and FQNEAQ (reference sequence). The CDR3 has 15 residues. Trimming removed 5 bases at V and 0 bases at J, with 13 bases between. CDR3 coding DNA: TGTGCCAGCAGCCCGCCGTTCGGGGCTAACTATGGCTACACCTTC. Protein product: CASSPPFGANYGYTF.

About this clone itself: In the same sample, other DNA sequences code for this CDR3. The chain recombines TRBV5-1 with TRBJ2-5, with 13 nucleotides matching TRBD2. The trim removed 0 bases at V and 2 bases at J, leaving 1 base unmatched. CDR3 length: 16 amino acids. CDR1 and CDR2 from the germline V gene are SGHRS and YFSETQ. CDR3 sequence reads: CASSLGLAGGQETQYF. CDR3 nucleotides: TGCGCCAGCAGCTTGGGACTAGCGGGGGGTCAAGAGACCCAGTACTTC.

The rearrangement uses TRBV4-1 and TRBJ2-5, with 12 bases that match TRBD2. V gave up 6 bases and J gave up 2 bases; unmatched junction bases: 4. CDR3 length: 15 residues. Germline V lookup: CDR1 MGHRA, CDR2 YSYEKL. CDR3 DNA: TGCGCCAGCAGTCCTAGCGGGGGGGCTCAAGAGACCCAGTACTTC. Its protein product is CASSPSGGAQETQYF.

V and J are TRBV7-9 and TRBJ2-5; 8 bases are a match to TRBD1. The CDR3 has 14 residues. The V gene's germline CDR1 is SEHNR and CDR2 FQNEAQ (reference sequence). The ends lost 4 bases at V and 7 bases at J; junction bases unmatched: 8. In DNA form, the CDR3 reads TGTGCCAGCAGCTCCCAGGGGGCCCGTGCGACCCAGTACTTC. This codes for CASSSQGARATQYF.

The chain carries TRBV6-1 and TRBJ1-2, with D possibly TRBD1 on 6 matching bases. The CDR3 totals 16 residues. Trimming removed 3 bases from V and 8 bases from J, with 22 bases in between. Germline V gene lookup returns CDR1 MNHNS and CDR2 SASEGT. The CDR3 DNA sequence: TGTGCCAGCAGTGATTCGACGGAACGGGGGGCGTACGGCTACACCTTC. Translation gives CASSDSTERGAYGYTF.

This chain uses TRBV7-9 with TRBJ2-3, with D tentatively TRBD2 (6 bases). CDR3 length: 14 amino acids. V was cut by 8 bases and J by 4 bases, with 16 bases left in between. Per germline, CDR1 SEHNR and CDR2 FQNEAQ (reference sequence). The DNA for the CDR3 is TGTGCCAGCGGAGGGCGGGGACGAGCAGATACGCAGTATTTT. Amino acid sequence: CASGGRGRADTQYF.

The CDR3 loop is CASSQSKGMGRLLGGELFF. The CDR3 DNA follows: TGCGCCAGCAGTCAATCTAAGGGGATGGGCCGATTGCTTGGGGGGGAGCTGTTTTTT. The rearrangement joins TRBV23-1 to TRBJ2-2, with D possibly being TRBD1 (5 bases). TRBV23-1 is identified as an open reading frame with a role that is uncertain. V was pared by 0 bases and J by 8 bases, with 25 bases between. The CDR3 is 19 residues long.

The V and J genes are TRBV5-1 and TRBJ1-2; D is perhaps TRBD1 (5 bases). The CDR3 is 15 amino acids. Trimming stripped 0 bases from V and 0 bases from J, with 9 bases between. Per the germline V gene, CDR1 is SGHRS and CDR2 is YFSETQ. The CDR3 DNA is TGCGCCAGCAGCTTGGGTCAGGGCCCTAACTATGGCTACACCTTC. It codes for CASSLGQGPNYGYTF.

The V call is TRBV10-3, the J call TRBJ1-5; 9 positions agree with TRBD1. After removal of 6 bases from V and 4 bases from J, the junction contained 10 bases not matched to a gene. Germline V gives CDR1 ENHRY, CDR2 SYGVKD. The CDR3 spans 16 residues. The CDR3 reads CAIREDRGLANQPQHF. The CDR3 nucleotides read TGTGCCATCAGGGAGGACAGGGGATTAGCAAATCAGCCCCAGCATTTT.

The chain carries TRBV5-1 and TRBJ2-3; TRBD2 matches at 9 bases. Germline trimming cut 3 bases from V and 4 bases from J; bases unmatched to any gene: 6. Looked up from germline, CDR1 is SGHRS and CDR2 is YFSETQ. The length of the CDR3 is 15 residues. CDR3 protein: CASSSGTSSSDTQYF. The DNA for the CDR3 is TGCGCCAGCAGCTCCGGGACTAGCAGTTCAGATACGCAGTATTTT.

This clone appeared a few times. The CDR3 loop reads CAPELAGDNEQFF. Written as DNA, the CDR3 is TGTGCCCCCGAATTAGCGGGGGACAATGAGCAGTTCTTC. This sequence joins TRBV7-9 and TRBJ2-1; 9 nucleotides match TRBD2. Looked up from germline, CDR1 is SEHNR and CDR2 is FQNEAQ (reference sequence). V gave up 11 bases and J gave up 5 bases; unmatched junction bases: 7. The CDR3 contains 13 residues.

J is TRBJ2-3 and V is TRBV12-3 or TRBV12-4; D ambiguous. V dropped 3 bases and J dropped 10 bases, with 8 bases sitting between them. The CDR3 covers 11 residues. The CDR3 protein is CASSFGVSQYF. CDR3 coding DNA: TGTGCCAGCAGTTTTGGAGTTTCGCAGTATTTT.

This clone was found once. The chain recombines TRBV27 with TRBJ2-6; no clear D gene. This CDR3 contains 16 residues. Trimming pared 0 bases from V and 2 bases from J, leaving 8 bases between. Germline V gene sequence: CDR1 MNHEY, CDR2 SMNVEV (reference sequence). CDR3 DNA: TGTGCCAGCAGTTTATCGGTCAGGCCTGGGGCCAACGTCCTGACTTTC. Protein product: CASSLSVRPGANVLTF.

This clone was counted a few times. CDR3 in amino acids: CASRKDRDNSPLHF. The CDR3 DNA reads TGTGCCAGCAGGAAGGACAGAGATAATTCACCCCTCCACTTT. The chain couples TRBV5-8 to TRBJ1-6, with D maybe TRBD1 (6 bases). V was pared by 5 bases and J by 5 bases, with 11 bases between. This CDR3 is built from 14 residues. Germline V CDR1 and CDR2: SGHTS, YDEGEE.

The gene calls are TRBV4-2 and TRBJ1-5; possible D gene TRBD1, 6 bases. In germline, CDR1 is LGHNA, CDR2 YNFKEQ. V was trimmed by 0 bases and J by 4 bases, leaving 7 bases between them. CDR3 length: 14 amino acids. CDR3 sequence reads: CASSQDRGNQPQHF. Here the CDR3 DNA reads TGTGCCAGCAGCCAAGATAGGGGGAATCAGCCCCAGCATTTT.

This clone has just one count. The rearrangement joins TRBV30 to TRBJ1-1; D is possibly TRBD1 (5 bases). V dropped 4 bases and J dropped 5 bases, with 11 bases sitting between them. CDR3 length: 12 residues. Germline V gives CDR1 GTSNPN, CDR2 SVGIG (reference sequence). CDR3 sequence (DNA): TGTGCCTGGACAACCAGGGTGACTGAAGCTTTCTTT. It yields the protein CAWTTRVTEAFF.

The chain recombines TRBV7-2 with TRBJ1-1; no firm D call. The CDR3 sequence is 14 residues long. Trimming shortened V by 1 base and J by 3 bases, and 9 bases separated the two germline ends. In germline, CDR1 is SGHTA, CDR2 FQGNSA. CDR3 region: CASSLGLDYTEAFF. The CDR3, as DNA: TGTGCCAGCAGCTTAGGTCTGGACTACACTGAAGCTTTCTTT.

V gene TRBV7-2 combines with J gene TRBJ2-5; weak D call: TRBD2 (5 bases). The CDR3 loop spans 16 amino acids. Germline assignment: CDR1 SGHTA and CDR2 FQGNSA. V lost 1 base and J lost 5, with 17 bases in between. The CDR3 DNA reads TGTGCCAGCAGCTTAGGGATGGTTAGCGTGGGGGAGACCCAGTACTTC. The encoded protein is CASSLGMVSVGETQYF.

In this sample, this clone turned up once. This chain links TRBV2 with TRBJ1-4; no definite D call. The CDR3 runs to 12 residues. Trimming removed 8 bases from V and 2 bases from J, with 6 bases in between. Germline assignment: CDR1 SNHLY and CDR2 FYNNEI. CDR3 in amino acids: CASRRTNEKLFF. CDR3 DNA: TGTGCCAGCCGGAGGACTAATGAAAAACTGTTTTTT.

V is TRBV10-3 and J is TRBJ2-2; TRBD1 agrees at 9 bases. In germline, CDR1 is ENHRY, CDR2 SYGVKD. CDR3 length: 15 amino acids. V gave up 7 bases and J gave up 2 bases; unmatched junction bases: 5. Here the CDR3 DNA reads TGTGCCATCACCAGGGACAGGGAAAACACCGGGGAGCTGTTTTTT. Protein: CAITRDRENTGELFF.

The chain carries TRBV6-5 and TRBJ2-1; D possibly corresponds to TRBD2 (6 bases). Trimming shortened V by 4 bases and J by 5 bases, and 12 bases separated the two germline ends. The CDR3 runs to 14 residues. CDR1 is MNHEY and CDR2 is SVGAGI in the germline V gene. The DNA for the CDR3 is TGTGCCAGCAGTTGGGCGGGGATAGACAATGAGCAGTTCTTC. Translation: CASSWAGIDNEQFF.

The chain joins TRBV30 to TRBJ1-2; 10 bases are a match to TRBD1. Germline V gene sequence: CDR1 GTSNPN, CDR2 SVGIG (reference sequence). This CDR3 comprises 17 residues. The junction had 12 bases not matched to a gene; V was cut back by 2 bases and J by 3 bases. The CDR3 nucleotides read TGTGCCTGGAGTCCTACCCGGGACAGGGGCGTGGACTATGGCTACACCTTC. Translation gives CAWSPTRDRGVDYGYTF.